The 24 T cell receptor beta chains listed next were all sequenced from one sample in a study of blood T cell repertoires in COVID-19. TCRdb's copy holds only in-frame clones and misses some; the assay was immunoSEQ multiplex PCR. The table has about 480,000 clones, 89% seen once. The sequenced sample was peripheral blood. These receptors were obtained from a man younger than 35 with COVID-19, enrolled during active disease.

The chain links TRBV6-6 to TRBJ1-4; D not resolved. Germline V gives CDR1 MNHNY, CDR2 SVGAGI (reference sequence). Trimming removed 3 bases from V and 7 bases from J, with 12 bases in between. The CDR3 runs 14 residues. The CDR3 sequence is CASSYGRPFEKLFF. The CDR3 DNA follows: TGTGCCAGCAGTTATGGGAGACCGTTTGAAAAACTGTTTTTT.

There are a few counts of this clone. This chain connects TRBV6-5 to TRBJ2-7; TRBD1 matches 10 bases. The CDR3 consists of 16 residues. With 3 bases clipped from V and 4 bases from J, the junction kept 9 bases outside the gene matches. Germline-derived CDR1 and CDR2 are MNHEY and SVGAGI. The CDR3 loop reads CASSYGVGTGEYEQYF. CDR3 DNA: TGTGCCAGCAGTTATGGGGTCGGGACAGGGGAGTACGAGCAGTACTTC.

The chain is built from TRBV2 and TRBJ2-1; possibly TRBD1 for D (5 bases). Germline values: CDR1 SNHLY, CDR2 FYNNEI. This CDR3 contains 12 residues. Trimming removed 4 bases at V and 7 bases at J, with 8 bases between. CDR3 region: CASSVGANEQFF. In DNA, the CDR3 is TGTGCCAGCAGTGTAGGGGCGAATGAGCAGTTCTTC.

This clone was recorded once. The rearrangement uses TRBV12-3 or TRBV12-4 and TRBJ2-5; D call uncertain. The CDR3 has 13 amino acids. The V gene lost 6 bases and the J gene lost 3 bases, with 11 bases spanning the gap. The CDR3 DNA sequence: TGTGCCAGCAGCCCCACAGAAAAAGAGACCCAGTACTTC. Protein: CASSPTEKETQYF.

The CDR3 DNA reads as TGTGCCAGCAGCTTGACAGGGCATTACACTGAAGCTTTCTTT. Residues: CASSLTGHYTEAFF. This rearrangement joins TRBV5-6 to TRBJ1-1, with a possible D match to TRBD1 (6 bases). Trimming pared 1 base from V and 3 bases from J, leaving 10 bases between. CDR3 length: 14 residues. Germline V CDR1 and CDR2: SGHDT, YYEEEE.

V usage is TRBV15 and J usage is TRBJ1-6; tentative D call: TRBD1 (5 bases). Per germline, CDR1 LNHNV and CDR2 YYDKDF (reference sequence). The CDR3 covers 15 residues. Trimming cost V 0 bases and J 5 bases, with 8 bases left between them. The CDR3 DNA reads as TGTGCCACCAGCAGAGATCAGGGCAATAATTCACCCCTCCACTTT. This encodes CATSRDQGNNSPLHF.

J is TRBJ2-7 and V is TRBV6-6, with D maybe TRBD2 (5 bases). The germline V and J ends were trimmed by 5 bases and 3 bases, with 14 bases remaining between them. The length of the CDR3 is 14 residues. Germline V lookup: CDR1 MNHNY, CDR2 SVGAGI (reference sequence). The CDR3 DNA follows: TGTGCCAGCAGTCCTCGGGAAACTAACTACGAGCAGTACTTC. This translates into CASSPRETNYEQYF.

J is TRBJ2-2 and V is TRBV6-5; 10 bases match TRBD2. The CDR3 extends over 15 amino acids. CDR1 is MNHEY, CDR2 SVGAGI, per germline. J lost 1 base, V lost 6 bases, and 2 bases had no gene match. In DNA, the CDR3 is TGTGCCAGCAGAGGACTAGCGGTGAACACCGGGGAGCTGTTTTTT. Translation: CASRGLAVNTGELFF.

The chain combines TRBV12-5 with TRBJ2-3; TRBD2 matches at 12 bases. Trimming removed 5 bases from V and 5 bases from J; junction bases left unmatched: 8. The germline gives CDR1 LGHNT, CDR2 FRNRAP. This CDR3 contains 16 residues. The CDR3 reads CASGLGLAGSGDTQYF. DNA of the CDR3: TGTGCTAGTGGTCTAGGACTAGCGGGGTCCGGAGATACGCAGTATTTT.

The rearrangement joins TRBV5-1 to TRBJ2-3; tentatively, D is TRBD2 (5 bases). The V and J ends lost 4 bases and 2 bases respectively, with 14 bases between them. CDR3 length equals 15 residues. Germline CDR1 and CDR2: SGHRS and YFSETQ. The CDR3 is CASSPWTSSTDTQYF. The CDR3 nucleotides are TGCGCCAGCAGCCCATGGACTTCCTCCACAGATACGCAGTATTTT.

The rearrangement uses TRBV27 and TRBJ2-7; 8 positions agree with TRBD2. The J segment lost 2 bases and the V segment lost 4 bases, leaving 7 bases of the junction unmatched. This CDR3 spans 15 amino acids. Germline V gene sequence: CDR1 MNHEY, CDR2 SMNVEV (reference sequence). The CDR3 bases are TGTGCCAGCAGTTCCTATAGCGGGGCAACCTACGAGCAGTACTTC. Translation: CASSSYSGATYEQYF.

The chain is built from TRBV10-1 and TRBJ2-1, with 9 bases matching TRBD2. V lost 5 bases, J lost 4 bases, and 3 bases stayed unmatched. The CDR3 loop spans 14 amino acids. Germline V CDR1 and CDR2: WNHNN, SYGVQD (reference sequence). In DNA form, the CDR3 reads TGCGCCAGCAGTCCAGCGGGGGGTTACAATGAGCAGTTCTTC. This gives the protein CASSPAGGYNEQFF.

CDR3 region: CASSFGSGARSDTQYF. CDR3 in DNA: TGTGCCAGCAGCTTTGGGTCGGGTGCACGGTCCGATACGCAGTATTTT. This chain links TRBV7-6 with TRBJ2-3; no definite D call. The germline CDR1 and CDR2 sequences are SGHVS and FNYEAQ. The CDR3 has 16 amino acids. V was pared by 3 bases and J by 6 bases, with 19 bases between.

Concerning this clone itself: Other DNA sequences of this sample code for an identical CDR3. The rearrangement links TRBV5-1 to TRBJ2-3, with D maybe TRBD2 (6 bases). Germline values: CDR1 SGHRS, CDR2 YFSETQ. The CDR3 covers 14 residues. V was cut by 4 bases and J by 2 bases, with 11 bases left in between. In DNA, the CDR3 is TGCGCCAGCAGCCTCGGGACTTCCACAGATACGCAGTATTTT. Translation gives CASSLGTSTDTQYF. Looking up the rest from reference TRBV5-1 and TRBJ2-3 gives the full variable domain: KAGVTQTPRYLIKTRGQQVTLSCSPISGHRSVSWYQQTPGQGLQFLFEYFSETQRNKGNFPGRFSGRQFSNSRSEMNVSTLELGDSALYLCASSLGTSTDTQYFGPGTRLTVL.

The chain joins TRBV5-4 to TRBJ2-1, with TRBD1 matching 7 bases. This CDR3 contains 17 residues. V shed 2 bases and J 4 bases; nucleotides not matched to a gene: 12. CDR1 SGHNT and CDR2 YYREEE come from the germline V gene (reference sequence). The CDR3 DNA reads as TGTGCCAGCAGCTTAGGCACCGGGACAGCCATATACAATGAGCAGTTCTTC. Protein product: CASSLGTGTAIYNEQFF.

This clone was detected only once. This chain joins TRBV5-6 and TRBJ2-1; 9 nucleotides align to TRBD1. The trim removed 0 bases at V and 4 bases at J, leaving 8 bases unmatched. Per germline, CDR1 SGHDT and CDR2 YYEEEE. CDR3 length equals 17 residues. The CDR3 nucleotides read TGTGCCAGCAGCTTGGGGCCCCAAGACAGGGGGTACAATGAGCAGTTCTTC. Translated, it gives CASSLGPQDRGYNEQFF.

V usage is TRBV30 and J usage is TRBJ2-3, with D perhaps matching TRBD1 (5 bases). Germline-derived CDR1 and CDR2 are GTSNPN and SVGIG (reference sequence). The CDR3 extends over 15 amino acids. V lost 4 bases and J lost 2, with 16 bases in between. In DNA form, the CDR3 reads TGTGCCTGGAATCGTGCCTACAGGTACACAGATACGCAGTATTTT. Translating gives CAWNRAYRYTDTQYF.

Comment on this clone: This CDR3 is also generated by other DNA sequences in the sample. This chain uses TRBV5-4 with TRBJ2-7; 7 bases fit TRBD1. Germline V gene data show CDR1 as SGHNT and CDR2 as YYREEE (reference sequence). V dropped 2 bases and J dropped 2; count of bases not matched to a gene: 4. The CDR3 is 14 residues long. The CDR3 loop reads CASSLGGQTYEQYF. The CDR3 bases are TGTGCCAGCAGCTTAGGGGGACAGACCTACGAGCAGTACTTC. The whole variable domain, filled in from reference TRBV5-4 and TRBJ2-7, reads ETGVTQSPTHLIKTRGQQVTLRCSSQSGHNTVSWYQQALGQGPQFIFQYYREEENGRGNFPPRFSGLQFPNYSSELNVNALELDDSALYLCASSLGGQTYEQYFGPGTRLTVT.

This chain connects TRBV5-5 to TRBJ2-1, with 13 bases identical to TRBD2. This CDR3 comprises 15 residues. Trimming took 3 bases from V and 8 from J; bases not matched to a gene: 5. Looked up from germline, CDR1 is SGHKS and CDR2 is YYEKEE (reference sequence). CDR3 in DNA: TGTGCCAGCAGCTGGACTAGCGGGAGTGGCCATGAGCAGTTCTTC. Amino acids: CASSWTSGSGHEQFF.

This clone appeared once. This rearrangement joins TRBV10-3 to TRBJ1-2; TRBD1 might be the D (5 bases). Trimming pared 10 bases from V and 1 base from J, leaving 16 bases between. Per germline, CDR1 ENHRY and CDR2 SYGVKD. The CDR3 contains 14 residues. CDR3 bases: TGTGCCACCCGCAGGGAAGCTATTAACTATGGCTACACCTTC. Its translation: CATRREAINYGYTF.

The chain combines TRBV5-1 with TRBJ1-2; 9 bases map to TRBD1. After removal of 0 bases from V and 8 bases from J, the junction contained 11 bases not matched to a gene. CDR3 length: 16 residues. In germline, CDR1 is SGHRS, CDR2 YFSETQ. CDR3 DNA: TGCGCCAGCAGCTTGGCCGGGACAGGGAGGACGCAAGGCTACACCTTC. Translation: CASSLAGTGRTQGYTF.

The chain carries TRBV18 and TRBJ2-1; 9 bases map to TRBD2. Per the germline V gene, CDR1 is KGHSH and CDR2 is LQKENI. This CDR3 is 17 amino acids long. V shed 2 bases and J 4 bases; nucleotides not matched to a gene: 9. The CDR3, as DNA: TGTGCCAGCTCACCATTATCAGCGGGGGGAAGTTACAATGAGCAGTTCTTC. This translates into CASSPLSAGGSYNEQFF.

CDR3 in amino acids: CASSQAGGEQVNTEAFF. The CDR3 coding sequence is TGTGCCAGCAGCCAAGCGGGAGGGGAACAGGTGAACACTGAAGCTTTCTTT. This chain joins TRBV3-1 (or the pseudogene TRBV3-2) and TRBJ1-1; perhaps TRBD1 as D (5 bases). The length of the CDR3 is 17 residues. The germline V gene encodes CDR1 LGHDT and CDR2 YNNKEL (reference sequence). Between the trimmed V and J ends, which lost 1 base and 0 bases, there was a span of 15 bases.

V and J are TRBV3-1 (or the pseudogene TRBV3-2) and TRBJ2-4; a weak D match, TRBD2 (5 bases). Germline lookup yields CDR1 LGHDT and CDR2 YNNKEL (reference sequence). The CDR3 runs 13 residues. Trimming removed 10 bases from V and 4 bases from J, with 14 bases in between. The CDR3 DNA sequence: TGTGCCACCCGAGAGGGCTCAAAAAACATTCAGTACTTC. Protein: CATREGSKNIQYF.